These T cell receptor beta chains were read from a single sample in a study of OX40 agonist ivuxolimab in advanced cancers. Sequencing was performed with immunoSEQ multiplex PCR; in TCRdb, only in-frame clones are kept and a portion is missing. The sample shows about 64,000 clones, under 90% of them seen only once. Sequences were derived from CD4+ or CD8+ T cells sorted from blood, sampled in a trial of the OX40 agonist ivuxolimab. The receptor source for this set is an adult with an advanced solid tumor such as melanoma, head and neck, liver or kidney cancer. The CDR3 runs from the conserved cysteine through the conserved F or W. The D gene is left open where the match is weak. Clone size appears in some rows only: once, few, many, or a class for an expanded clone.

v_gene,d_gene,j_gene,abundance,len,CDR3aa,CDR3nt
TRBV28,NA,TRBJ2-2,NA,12,CASGEDTGELFF,TGTGCCAGCGGCGAAGACACCGGGGAGCTGTTTTTT
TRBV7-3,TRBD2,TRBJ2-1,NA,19,CASSIEIPGLAGGSYEQFF,TGTGCCAGCAGCATAGAAATCCCGGGACTAGCGGGGGGGAGTTATGAGCAGTTCTTC
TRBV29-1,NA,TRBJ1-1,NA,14,CSVEGRGMNTEAFF,TGCAGCGTTGAAGGGCGGGGTATGAACACTGAAGCTTTCTTT
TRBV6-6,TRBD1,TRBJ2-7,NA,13,CASAGTGAYEQYF,TGTGCCAGCGCCGGGACAGGAGCTTACGAGCAGTACTTC
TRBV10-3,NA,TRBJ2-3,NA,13,CAIRGFGTDTQYF,TGTGCCATCAGGGGGTTCGGCACAGATACGCAGTATTTT
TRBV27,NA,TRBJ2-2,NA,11,CASTMGGELFF,TGTGCCAGCACTATGGGCGGGGAGCTGTTTTTT
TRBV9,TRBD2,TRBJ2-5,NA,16,CASSVAGTSGQETQYF,TGTGCCAGCAGCGTAGCCGGGACTAGCGGACAAGAGACCCAGTACTTC
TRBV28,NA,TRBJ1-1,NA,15,CASSDPRGQNTEAFF,TGTGCCAGCAGTGACCCCAGGGGTCAGAACACTGAAGCTTTCTTT
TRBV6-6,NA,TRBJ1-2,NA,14,CASSRGGISYGYTF,TGTGCCAGCAGTCGCGGGGGGATATCCTATGGCTACACCTTC
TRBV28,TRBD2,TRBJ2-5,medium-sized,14,CASSPGGVRETQYF,TGTGCCAGCAGTCCGGGGGGAGTTCGGGAGACCCAGTACTTC
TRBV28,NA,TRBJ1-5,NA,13,CASSTLARSPQHF,TGTGCCAGCAGTACCCTGGCGCGTTCGCCCCAGCATTTT